Included here is one T cell receptor (beta chain) sequence, with context. MiXCR, applied by TCRdb to the RT-PCR reads, yields one record per CDR3 protein. This table holds more than 600,000 distinct CDR3 sequences, approximately 15% found once. This sequence was found in a female donor in good health, serving as a healthy control. Specimen: memory CD4+ T cells from blood.

CDR3 nucleotides: TGTGCCAGCAGCGAGAGACAGGAGAACACTGAAGCTTTCTTT. It is translated as CASSERQENTEAFF. This chain links TRBV9 with TRBJ1-1; D is possibly TRBD1 (6 bases). In germline, CDR1 is SGDLS, CDR2 YYNGEE. There are 14 residues in the CDR3. With 3 bases removed from V and 1 base from J, the gap between germline ends came to 10 bases.